The 30 T cell receptor beta chains listed next were all sequenced from one sample in a study of patients and donors after allogeneic stem cell transplantation. TCRdb reanalysed the RT-PCR reads using MiXCR and keeps one entry per CDR3 protein. Here the sample spans hundreds of thousands of distinct CDR3 sequences, roughly 17% being singletons. The sequencing sample was made of blood, either unsorted or a sorted T cell fraction (not recorded which). These receptors were obtained from a human donor who was either an allogeneic HSCT recipient or a stem cell or donor lymphocyte infusion donor (not recorded which). It is not recorded whose cells these are; they may come from a transplant donor.

The chain recombines TRBV15 with TRBJ2-7; 7 nucleotides match TRBD1. This CDR3 region has 17 residues. CDR1 is LNHNV and CDR2 is YYDKDF in the germline V gene (reference sequence). The V gene end was trimmed by 2 bases and the J gene end by 5 bases; junction bases not matched to a gene: 15. The DNA for the CDR3 is TGTGCCACCAGCAGACCCTCTCCCGGGGTAGGGGGCGACGAGCAGTACTTC. Translated, it gives CATSRPSPGVGGDEQYF.

This sequence joins TRBV9 and TRBJ2-3; 10 nucleotides match TRBD1. Per the germline V gene, CDR1 is SGDLS and CDR2 is YYNGEE. Germline trimming cut 4 bases from V and 4 bases from J; bases unmatched to any gene: 9. CDR3 length equals 16 residues. DNA of the CDR3: TGTGCCAGCAGCCCGCGGACAGGGGGAGACGCAGATACGCAGTATTTT. As protein: CASSPRTGGDADTQYF.

This clonotype was picked up a small number of times. The CDR3 sequence: CASSANHGGPASTEAFF. CDR3 coding DNA: TGTGCCAGCTCAGCAAATCACGGGGGCCCAGCAAGCACTGAAGCTTTCTTT. This chain joins TRBV18 and TRBJ1-1; possible D gene TRBD1, 6 bases. CDR3 length: 17 amino acids. V lost 5 bases, J lost 4 bases, and 23 bases lay in between. Germline V CDR1 and CDR2: KGHSH, LQKENI.

V gene TRBV20-1 combines with J gene TRBJ1-6, with TRBD1 identical over 9 bases. Germline V gene data show CDR1 as DFQATT and CDR2 as SNEGSKA (reference sequence). V lost 3 bases to trimming and J lost 2 bases; unmatched junction nucleotides: 5. This CDR3 contains 16 residues. CDR3 nucleotides: TGCAGTGCTAGTCCGGGACAGGGACCCTATAATTCACCCCTCCACTTT. Protein product: CSASPGQGPYNSPLHF.

This clonotype was recorded a few times. The V gene is TRBV12-3 or TRBV12-4, the J gene TRBJ2-2, with D perhaps matching TRBD1 (6 bases). Deletions cut 10 bases from V and 4 bases from J, with 16 bases between. The CDR3 consists of 14 residues. The CDR3 spells CATRGGAGTGELFF. Here the CDR3 DNA reads TGTGCCACCAGGGGTGGGGCTGGCACCGGGGAGCTGTTTTTT.

This clonotype came up a few times. The chain links TRBV6-1 to TRBJ2-1; D may be TRBD2 (6 bases). Germline V gene data show CDR1 as MNHNS and CDR2 as SASEGT. There are 14 residues in the CDR3. With 7 bases removed from V and 4 bases from J, the gap between germline ends came to 14 bases. CDR3 protein: CASKGIAVYNEQFF. As DNA, the CDR3 is TGTGCCAGCAAGGGGATAGCGGTATACAATGAGCAGTTCTTC.

V usage is TRBV27 and J usage is TRBJ2-2, with a possible D match to TRBD2 (5 bases). Germline CDR1 reads MNHEY; CDR2 reads SMNVEV (reference sequence). Trimming left V 6 bases short and J 1 base short, with 9 bases between. The CDR3 is 14 amino acids. CDR3 loop: CASRILVNTGELFF. The CDR3 region has the DNA TGTGCCAGCAGGATACTAGTGAACACCGGGGAGCTGTTTTTT.

V and J are TRBV5-8 and TRBJ1-2; D call uncertain. CDR1 is SGHTS, CDR2 YDEGEE, per germline. V lost 6 bases to trimming and J lost 3 bases, with 18 bases between them. The CDR3 is 15 amino acids. The CDR3: CASMPWRFTDYGYTF. CDR3 nucleotide sequence: TGTGCCAGCATGCCTTGGCGGTTCACGGACTATGGCTACACCTTC. The variable domain in full, with the rest retrieved from reference TRBV5-8 and TRBJ1-2, is EAGVTQSPTHLIKTRGQQATLRCSPISGHTSVYWYQQALGLGLQFLLWYDEGEERNRGNFPPRFSGRQFPNYSSELNVNALELEDSALYLCASMPWRFTDYGYTFGSGTRLTVV.

This clonotype was counted at least ten times. The CDR3 DNA is TGTGCCAGCAGCCGCGGACTAGCGGGGGGGCGGTTTCAAGAGACCCAGTACTTC. This sequence encodes CASSRGLAGGRFQETQYF. The chain links TRBV12-3 or TRBV12-4 to TRBJ2-5; TRBD2 agrees at 15 bases. The CDR3 is 18 amino acids. Unmatched junction bases numbered 10, after V lost 6 bases and J lost 2 bases.

This clonotype has only a few counts. The genes are TRBV10-3 and TRBJ2-1; unclear D gene. Germline lookup yields CDR1 ENHRY and CDR2 SYGVKD. The CDR3 contains 14 residues. With 6 bases removed from V and 1 base from J, the gap between germline ends came to 10 bases. Here the CDR3 DNA reads TGTGCCATCAGGTCGGATATTTCCTACAATGAGCAGTTCTTC. Its translation is CAIRSDISYNEQFF.

This sequence joins TRBV20-1 and TRBJ2-7; 9 bases line up with TRBD2. CDR3 length: 15 residues. V was clipped by 0 bases and J by 4 bases; unmatched bases: 7. The V gene's germline CDR1 is DFQATT and CDR2 SNEGSKA (reference sequence). The CDR3 region is CSARDRAGGLYEQYF. The CDR3 DNA reads as TGCAGTGCTAGAGATCGGGCGGGGGGGCTTTACGAGCAGTACTTC.

The chain recombines TRBV6-2 or TRBV6-3 with TRBJ2-5; no definite D call. This CDR3 spans 14 amino acids. V lost 5 bases and J 3 bases, leaving 13 bases between the germline ends. Germline assignment: CDR1 MNHEY and CDR2 SVGEGT. CDR3 nucleotide sequence: TGTGCCAGCAGTCTGTCCTCAGAGGAAGAGACCCAGTACTTC. It specifies CASSLSSEEETQYF.

V usage is TRBV2 and J usage is TRBJ2-7, with D tentatively TRBD2 (6 bases). CDR1 and CDR2 from the germline V gene are SNHLY and FYNNEI. The CDR3 consists of 13 residues. Trimming cost V 4 bases and J 7 bases, with 14 bases left between them. DNA for the CDR3: TGTGCCAGCAGTGGCGGGGCCTCGGAGGAGCAGTACTTC. Its translation: CASSGGASEEQYF.

This clonotype showed up just once. The chain's CDR3 is CASSSSKTRPTTF. In DNA form, the CDR3 reads TGTGCCAGCAGCTCCTCAAAGACCCGCCCAACGACTTTC. J is TRBJ2-6 and V is TRBV7-9, with D uncertain. The CDR3 is 13 amino acids. Germline V CDR1 and CDR2: SEHNR, FQNEAQ (reference sequence). V was shortened by 4 bases and J by 18 bases, with 19 bases between the two germline ends.

As regards this clonotype: A single base separates this from a much larger clone, so it may be a read error. J is TRBJ2-1 and V is TRBV4-1; D is possibly TRBD1 (5 bases). V lost 6 bases and J 7 bases, leaving 16 bases between the germline ends. Germline assignment: CDR1 MGHRA and CDR2 YSYEKL. The CDR3 covers 14 residues. The CDR3 sequence is CASRQVIAVNEQFF. DNA of the CDR3: TGCGCCAGCAGACAGGTAATCGCGGTTAATGAGCAGTTCTTC.

The sample holds a few counts of this clonotype. The V gene is TRBV18, the J gene TRBJ2-1, with TRBD1 identical over 7 bases. CDR1 is KGHSH and CDR2 is LQKENI in the germline V gene. Trimming removed 3 bases from V and 8 bases from J; junction bases left unmatched: 13. CDR3 size: 16 residues. The CDR3 here is CASSPPGRVGGDEQFF. CDR3 DNA sequence: TGTGCCAGCTCACCTCCGGGACGAGTAGGGGGCGATGAGCAGTTCTTC.

This clonotype has more than one count but fewer than ten. The chain recombines TRBV20-1 with TRBJ1-2, with 10 positions matching TRBD1. The CDR3 extends over 15 amino acids. The J segment lost 2 bases and the V segment lost 0 bases, leaving 3 bases of the junction unmatched. Per germline, CDR1 DFQATT and CDR2 SNEGSKA (reference sequence). CDR3 sequence reads: CSARDDRGPNYGYTF. CDR3 DNA sequence: TGCAGTGCTAGAGATGACAGGGGGCCGAACTATGGCTACACCTTC.

This clonotype was observed a handful of times. The chain carries TRBV15 and TRBJ1-1, with D possibly matching TRBD1 (5 bases). Between the trimmed V and J ends, which lost 1 base and 1 base, there was a span of 10 bases. CDR1 and CDR2 (germline): LNHNV, YYDKDF (reference sequence). The CDR3 runs to 15 residues. CDR3 loop: CATSRVGHRNTEAFF. CDR3 in DNA: TGTGCCACCAGCAGAGTCGGACATCGGAACACTGAAGCTTTCTTT.

This clonotype appeared a few times. The chain combines TRBV13 with TRBJ2-5; D remains unclear. Germline CDR1 and CDR2: PRHDT and FYEKMQ (reference sequence). The CDR3 covers 15 residues. The V end lost 5 bases, the J end lost 3 bases, and 16 bases lay between the germline ends. The CDR3 spells CASSRVPGVKETQYF. In DNA, the CDR3 is TGTGCCAGCAGCCGTGTCCCTGGGGTAAAAGAGACCCAGTACTTC.

The rearrangement joins TRBV5-1 to TRBJ1-4, with D hard to call. The V end was cut by 10 bases, the J end by 5 bases, with 18 bases between. The CDR3 spans 14 residues. CDR1 and CDR2 from the germline V gene are SGHRS and YFSETQ. The CDR3 reads CASAPSGLNEKLFF. The CDR3 nucleotides read TGCGCCTCTGCCCCATCCGGGTTGAATGAAAAACTGTTTTTT.

The V gene is TRBV20-1, the J gene TRBJ2-3, with a tentative D call TRBD2 (6 bases). V was pared by 6 bases and J by 6 bases, with 22 bases between. The germline CDR1 and CDR2 sequences are DFQATT and SNEGSKA (reference sequence). CDR3 size: 15 residues. The CDR3 sequence: CSATTSSSTRDTQYF. Here the CDR3 DNA reads TGCAGTGCCACCACTAGCAGTTCTACCCGGGATACGCAGTATTTT.

The sample holds a few counts of this clonotype. Written as DNA, the CDR3 is TGTGCCAGCAGAGACCCGGGACAGGGGACCTACGAGCAGTACTTC. Its protein product is CASRDPGQGTYEQYF. V gene TRBV6-2 or TRBV6-3 combines with J gene TRBJ2-7, with 10 bases fitting TRBD1. This CDR3 has 15 residues. Germline V gene lookup returns CDR1 MNHEY and CDR2 SVGEGT. V dropped 6 bases and J dropped 2; count of bases not matched to a gene: 7.

The J gene is TRBJ2-4, the V gene TRBV12-5; 9 nucleotides agree with TRBD2. The CDR3 sequence is 14 residues long. Germline CDR1 reads LGHNT; CDR2 reads FRNRAP. V lost 2 bases, J lost 15 bases, and 11 bases stayed unmatched. CDR3 loop: CASGLSPGLARPYF. CDR3 in DNA: TGTGCTAGTGGTTTGTCCCCGGGACTAGCAAGACCGTACTTC.

This clonotype was recorded a few times. The chain couples TRBV5-6 to TRBJ1-1; D possibly corresponds to TRBD1 (5 bases). CDR3 length: 13 amino acids. Germline-derived CDR1 and CDR2 are SGHDT and YYEEEE. Trimming removed 4 bases from V and 5 bases from J, with 12 bases in between. The CDR3 nucleotides read TGTGCCAGCAGCGGGGGACTAGGAACTGAAGCTTTCTTT. Protein sequence: CASSGGLGTEAFF.

This clonotype was seen a few times. The genes are TRBV11-2 and TRBJ2-6, with 11 bases fitting TRBD2. J lost 2 bases, V lost 1 base, and 4 bases had no gene match. CDR1 is SGHAT, CDR2 FQNNGV, per germline. CDR3 length equals 18 residues. The CDR3 loop is CASSLVPSGGTGANVLTF. In DNA, the CDR3 is TGTGCCAGCAGCTTAGTCCCTAGCGGGGGGACTGGGGCCAACGTCCTGACTTTC.

The chain uses TRBV12-3 or TRBV12-4 and TRBJ1-3; D unresolved. Trimming cost V 6 bases and J 1 base, with 10 bases left between them. The CDR3 spans 14 residues. CDR3 DNA sequence: TGTGCCAGCAGCCAAGGCGTTTCTGGAAACACCATATATTTT. Amino acids: CASSQGVSGNTIYF.

The V call is TRBV7-8, the J call TRBJ2-7; 7 nucleotides match TRBD2. Germline CDR1 SGHVS, CDR2 FQNEAQ. V gave up 4 bases and J gave up 3 bases; unmatched junction bases: 9. CDR3 size: 15 residues. CDR3 sequence reads: CASSSPGGSIYEQYF. DNA of the CDR3: TGTGCCAGCAGCTCCCCGGGGGGTTCGATCTACGAGCAGTACTTC.

This clonotype showed up just a few times. V gene TRBV11-1 combines with J gene TRBJ2-5; D unclear. Germline CDR1 is SGHAT and CDR2 is FQDESV (reference sequence). This CDR3 contains 15 residues. The V end was cut by 8 bases, the J end by 0 bases, with 16 bases between. In DNA form, the CDR3 reads TGTGCCAGCGCAAACAACGACGGGTACCAAGAGACCCAGTACTTC. The encoded protein is CASANNDGYQETQYF.

The chain uses TRBV18 and TRBJ2-2; D ambiguous. Trimming cost V 0 bases and J 7 bases, with 3 bases left between them. This CDR3 spans 12 amino acids. Germline-derived CDR1 and CDR2 are KGHSH and LQKENI. The CDR3 is CASSPPGGELFF. The CDR3, as DNA: TGTGCCAGCTCACCACCCGGCGGGGAGCTGTTTTTT. The variable domain in full, with the rest retrieved from reference TRBV18 and TRBJ2-2, is NAGVMQNPRHLVRRRGQEARLRCSPMKGHSHVYWYRQLPEEGLKFMVYLQKENIIDESGMPKERFSAEFPKEGPSILRIQQVVRGDSAAYFCASSPPGGELFFGEGSRLTVL.

This chain links TRBV5-6 with TRBJ2-1, with TRBD2 identical over 13 bases. CDR3 length: 15 residues. Germline V gene data show CDR1 as SGHDT and CDR2 as YYEEEE. V was pared by 4 bases and J by 10 bases, with 8 bases of the junction left unmatched. The CDR3 region is CASSLGLAGLQEQFF. In nucleotides, the CDR3 is TGTGCCAGCAGCCTGGGACTAGCGGGACTTCAGGAGCAGTTCTTC.